This T cell receptor beta chain was recovered during a study of blood T cell repertoires in COVID-19. Across the study: The United States, Italy and Spain supplied acute and convalescent COVID-19 samples.

The germline gives CDR1 MNHEY, CDR2 SVGAGI. The CDR3 consists of 16 residues. J was trimmed by 5 bases and V by 2 bases; bases with no gene match: 12. This clone was picked up one time. Adults between about 18 and 89 years of age took part from about two dozen US areas. Grouping used clinical history reported by participants in a survey and questionnaire. TCRdb's table, derived via immunoSEQ multiplex PCR, lists solely in-frame clones and lacks some. The data hold some 500,000 clones, with roughly 90% observed a single time. The receptor comes from a woman aged 40 to 50 who had recovered from COVID-19. Material: PBMCs or T cells enriched from blood (not recorded which). The chain uses TRBV6-5 and TRBJ2-7; 7 bases map to TRBD2. CDR3 DNA: TGTGCCAGCAGTTACGGGAGGACTAGTGACACCCACGAGCAGTACTTC. It codes for CASSYGRTSDTHEQYF.